These T cell receptor beta chains were read from a single sample in a study of T cell responses to AZD1222 COVID-19 vaccine. Clones were sequenced by immunoSEQ multiplex PCR, and TCRdb holds only the in-frame ones, with some missing. Of roughly 120,000 clones listed, around 88% were seen once; the top ten hold under 6.5%. Here the sequenced sample was peripheral blood, taken 28 days after the second AZD1222 dose. The receptors were sampled from an adult who received the AZD1222 COVID-19 vaccine. Each CDR3 is given with its conserved first and last residue. D genes are given only for firm matches. Some rows mark clone size as missing; the rest say once, few, many or name a class of expanded clone.

J,V,size,D,DNA,CDR3
TRBJ2-7,TRBV3-1/TRBV3-2,-,-,TGTGCCAGCAGCCAAGATGGGGCAGTAAACTACGAGCAGTACTTC,CASSQDGAVNYEQYF
TRBJ2-5,TRBV6-4,-,-,TGTGCCAGCAGTGATCAGCTATGGGAGACCCAGTACTTC,CASSDQLWETQYF
TRBJ1-5,TRBV3-1/TRBV3-2,-,TRBD1,TGTGCCAGCAGCCAAGAGCCAGGAGGGACAGGGGGTCAGCCCCAGCATTTT,CASSQEPGGTGGQPQHF
TRBJ2-5,TRBV10-3,-,TRBD2,TGTGCCATTAGTGAGTCTAGTACTAGCGGTAGAGAGACCCAGTACTTC,CAISESSTSGRETQYF
TRBJ2-2,TRBV4-2,once,TRBD1,TGTGCCAGCAGCCTTCCGACAGGGTATCTCCCCGGGGAGCTGTTTTTT,CASSLPTGYLPGELFF
TRBJ2-7,TRBV6-5,-,-,TGTGCCAGCAGATCCGGGGGGCTCTACGAGCAGTACTTC,CASRSGGLYEQYF
TRBJ1-5,TRBV6-5,once,-,TGTGCCAGCACGGCAGGGATGAATCAGCCCCAGCATTTT,CASTAGMNQPQHF
TRBJ2-2,TRBV7-9,-,-,TGTGCCAGCAGTCCGAGTACGAACACCGGGGAGCTGTTTTTT,CASSPSTNTGELFF
TRBJ2-7,TRBV6-5,few,-,TGTGCCAGCAGTCCCCAGGTGTCACGCGAGCAGTACTTC,CASSPQVSREQYF
TRBJ1-2,TRBV6-6,-,TRBD1,TGTGCCAGCAGAGCAGGGGGATACTATGGCTACACCTTC,CASRAGGYYGYTF
TRBJ1-5,TRBV7-2,-,-,TGTGCCAGCAGCTTATCCCCAGATAGCAATCAGCCCCAGCATTTT,CASSLSPDSNQPQHF
TRBJ1-2,TRBV28,-,-,TGTGCCAGCAGTACAGTGTCTTACGACTACACCTTC,CASSTVSYDYTF
TRBJ2-5,TRBV7-2,-,TRBD1,TGTGCCAGCAGCCATCAAACAGGGACAGCAGAGACCCAGTACTTC,CASSHQTGTAETQYF
TRBJ2-1,TRBV7-2,few,-,TGTGCCAGCAGCTTACCGGAAAACAATGAGCAGTTCTTC,CASSLPENNEQFF
TRBJ1-2,TRBV10-3,-,TRBD1,TGTGCCATCAGGGGGACAGGGGGAAAGGGCTACACCTTC,CAIRGTGGKGYTF
TRBJ2-4,TRBV9,-,TRBD2,TGTGCCAGCAGCGAGACTAGCGGGGGACCCCCGGGAAACATTCAGTACTTC,CASSETSGGPPGNIQYF
TRBJ2-7,TRBV27,-,-,TGTGCCAGCAGTTTAACTGACTCCGCCTACGAGCAGTACTTC,CASSLTDSAYEQYF
TRBJ1-2,TRBV25-1,once,TRBD1,TGTGCCAGCAGTCACCGAGGGACAGTTAACTATGGCTACACCTTC,CASSHRGTVNYGYTF
TRBJ2-2,TRBV18,-,TRBD2,TGTGCCAGCTCACCACTTCTTGGGCTAGCGGTCCCCGGGGAGCTGTTTTTT,CASSPLLGLAVPGELFF
TRBJ2-3,TRBV2,-,TRBD2,TGTGCCAGCAGTGAATCGGGACTAGCCACAGATACGCAGTATTTT,CASSESGLATDTQYF